These T cell receptor beta chains were read from a single sample in a study of graft-versus-host responses after intestinal transplantation. This table comes from immunoSEQ multiplex PCR, and its TCRdb copy is limited to in-frame clones, with some not included. The sample contains approximately 10,000 clones, 70% to 75% of which appear only once. This specimen was ileum tissue, taken around 4.5 months after intestinal transplantation. These receptors all stem from a human patient who received an intestinal transplant, so some T cells may come from the graft donor. Both conserved end residues are trimmed from each CDR3.

V gene	J gene	CDR3 protein
TRBV7-8	TRBJ2-7	ASSRGLAGGYEQC
TRBV25-1	TRBJ1-1	ASGESGTGGDTEAF
TRBV15	TRBJ2-7	ATSREGTPGEQY
TRBV6-6	TRBJ1-3	ASSYSSIEMIY
TRBV7-2	TRBJ2-7	ASSLAATYEQY
TRBV11-2	TRBJ1-2	ASRLDRGRLNYGYT
TRBV6-5	TRBJ2-1	ASSYPLAGGDNEQF
TRBV30	NA	ACRRQGHFASSYEQY
TRBV6-1	TRBJ2-7	ASSELAGGSYEQY
TRBV4-1	TRBJ2-2	ASSQVSDTGELF
TRBV4-2	TRBJ2-2	ASSHWRANTGELF
TRBV27	TRBJ2-1	ASRGQGDEQF
TRBV11-3	TRBJ2-4	ASSLAGENIQY
TRBV7-9	TRBJ2-7	ASSSSRGPYEQY
TRBV6-5	TRBJ2-5	ASRLAGGQETQY
TRBV11-2	TRBJ1-5	ASSFDRGQPQH
TRBV2	TRBJ2-1	ASMSGISYNEQF
TRBV6-5	TRBJ1-6	ASSTWTGNSPLH
TRBV7-2	TRBJ2-5	ASSARQGGTQY
TRBV4-1	TRBJ2-7	ASSPRGYWALSYEQY
TRBV5-1	TRBJ2-7	ASSSSTTYEQY
TRBV15	TRBJ2-3	ATRASGDTDTQY
TRBV6-6	TRBJ1-1	ASSYGQEKTEAF
TRBV21-1	TRBJ2-1	ASSKTGINEQF
TRBV2	TRBJ2-7	ASSNHGTGGIQQY
TRBV6-1	TRBJ1-3	ASRVDSFSGNTIY
TRBV2	TRBJ1-2	ASNYGQPYGYT
TRBV5-1	TRBJ2-7	ASRGGTAIGEQY
TRBV18	TRBJ1-2	ASSPTHGQDVGYGYT
TRBV7-8	TRBJ2-7	ASSQQGTNEQY
TRBV5-1	TRBJ1-6	ASSLGQRTAIVSPLH
TRBV27	TRBJ2-1	ASMGLSSYNEQF